Listed here are 14 T cell receptor beta chains from one sample, sequenced in a study of T cells in Graves' hyperthyroidism and ophthalmopathy. From RNA transcripts, TCR beta CDR3 regions were amplified. The HTBI primer set served for first-round RT-PCR of the TCR CDR3. In TCRdb, the multiplex PCR reads were re-called with MiXCR into one record per CDR3 protein. Seen here are hundreds of thousands of distinct CDR3 sequences, 45% observed once, and the top ten hold less than 9%. Sequenced input: peripheral blood or thyroid tissue (not recorded which). All receptors come from an adult man with Graves' disease, either hyperthyroidism or ophthalmopathy (not recorded which).

This clonotype appeared many times. The rearrangement links TRBV15 to TRBJ1-4, with D possibly matching TRBD1 (5 bases). The CDR3 is 16 amino acids. Trimming stripped 3 bases from V and 5 bases from J, with 16 bases between. Germline V gene lookup returns CDR1 LNHNV and CDR2 YYDKDF (reference sequence). The CDR3 DNA reads as TGTGCCACCAGCAGGACCCCGGGACGGGGGAATGAAAAACTGTTTTTT. Residues: CATSRTPGRGNEKLFF.

This chain connects TRBV19 to TRBJ1-2, with D perhaps matching TRBD1 (5 bases). Germline-derived CDR1 and CDR2 are LNHDA and SQIVND (reference sequence). The CDR3 covers 15 residues. Between the trimmed V and J ends, which lost 5 bases and 4 bases, there was a span of 17 bases. Here the CDR3 DNA reads TGTGCCAGTAGTCCCGCGCCGGGGCTCGGCTATGGCTACACCTTC. Translated, it gives CASSPAPGLGYGYTF.

As to this clonotype: With a much larger clone just one base away, this may be a read error. The V gene is TRBV20-1, the J gene TRBJ1-2, with D perhaps TRBD1 (5 bases). The germline V gene has CDR1 DFQATT and CDR2 SNEGSKA (reference sequence). This CDR3 contains 12 residues. CDR3 residues: CSTRGLGYGYTF. The CDR3 DNA is TGCAGTACTAGGGGACTTGGCTATGGCTACACCTTC.

There are many counts of this clonotype. The chain carries TRBV2 and TRBJ1-2; D remains unclear. This CDR3 has 13 amino acids. Germline CDR1 is SNHLY and CDR2 is FYNNEI. V lost 4 bases and J 5 bases, leaving 11 bases between the germline ends. The CDR3, as DNA: TGTGCCAGCAGTGTACTTCAGAAGTATGGCTACACCTTC. As protein: CASSVLQKYGYTF.

This clonotype was counted a few times. The J gene is TRBJ2-5, the V gene TRBV9; D might be TRBD2 (5 bases). Per germline, CDR1 SGDLS and CDR2 YYNGEE. The V gene lost 0 bases and the J gene lost 2 bases, with 5 bases spanning the gap. The CDR3 spans 13 residues. The chain's CDR3 is CASSVAGQETQYF. Written as DNA, the CDR3 is TGTGCCAGCAGCGTAGCGGGACAAGAGACCCAGTACTTC.

The genes are TRBV24-1 and TRBJ1-5; D unresolved. Germline CDR1 is KGHDR and CDR2 is SFDVKD. Trimming stripped 7 bases from V and 6 bases from J, with 12 bases between. The CDR3 sequence is 13 residues long. CDR3 DNA sequence: TGTGCCACCAGGCGGGGTTTTGCTCAGCCCCAGCATTTT. Encoded protein: CATRRGFAQPQHF.

This sequence joins TRBV5-1 and TRBJ1-2; tentatively, D is TRBD1 (6 bases). The CDR3 covers 15 residues. Trimming left V 5 bases short and J 6 bases short, with 20 bases between. In germline, CDR1 is SGHRS, CDR2 YFSETQ. The CDR3 DNA is TGCGCCAGCAGGCTGCCGGGGGGCGCGGCGGATGGCTACACCTTC. Translated: CASRLPGGAADGYTF. The full variable domain, rest sourced from reference TRBV5-1 and TRBJ1-2, is KAGVTQTPRYLIKTRGQQVTLSCSPISGHRSVSWYQQTPGQGLQFLFEYFSETQRNKGNFPGRFSGRQFSNSRSEMNVSTLELGDSALYLCASRLPGGAADGYTFGSGTRLTVV.

Details on this clonotype: This may be a read error: a much more frequent sequence differs by one nucleotide. The chain links TRBV7-9 to TRBJ2-7; 9 bases agree with TRBD1. The CDR3 sequence is 13 residues long. Trimming removed 10 bases from V and 5 bases from J; junction bases left unmatched: 9. Germline CDR1 is SEHNR and CDR2 is FQNEAQ (reference sequence). CDR3: CATPGQGGNEQYF. The CDR3 nucleotides read TGTGCCACCCCGGGACAGGGAGGCAACGAGCAGTACTTC.

The gene calls are TRBV7-8 and TRBJ1-6, with 10 bases identical to TRBD1. This CDR3 is 15 amino acids long. CDR1 SGHVS and CDR2 FQNEAQ come from the germline V gene. V shed 8 bases, J shed 9 bases, and the junction held 10 bases outside the gene matches. The CDR3 loop reads CASSPTGTGVSPLHF. The CDR3, as DNA: TGTGCCAGCTCACCGACCGGGACAGGGGTTTCACCCCTCCACTTT.

This chain uses TRBV29-1 with TRBJ2-7, with a weak D call TRBD1 (6 bases). Germline CDR1 SQVTM, CDR2 ANQGSEA. V lost 4 bases to trimming and J lost 3 bases, with 10 bases between them. The CDR3 extends over 12 amino acids. Here the CDR3 reads CSVGQVGYEQYF. CDR3 DNA: TGCAGCGTTGGACAGGTCGGCTACGAGCAGTACTTC.

A word on this clonotype: One end of the junction fails to match germline, which may point to a read error. The rearrangement uses TRBV7-6 and TRBJ1-2; 9 bases fit TRBD1. The CDR3 contains 14 residues. In germline, CDR1 is SGHVS, CDR2 FNYEAQ. The CDR3 protein is CTSSSSGTGNGYTF. The DNA of the CDR3 is TGTACCAGCAGCTCATCCGGGACAGGGAATGGCTACACCTTC. Full variable domain (missing parts from reference TRBV7-6 and TRBJ1-2): GAGVSQSPRYKVTKRGQDVALRCDPISGHVSLYWYRQALGQGPEFLTYFNYEAQQDKSGLPNDRFSAERPEGSISTLTIQRTEQRDSAMYRCTSSSSGTGNGYTFGSGTRLTVV.

This clonotype was counted a few times. V usage is TRBV7-9 and J usage is TRBJ2-7; D is possibly TRBD1 (7 bases). CDR3 length: 14 amino acids. The germline V gene has CDR1 SEHNR and CDR2 FQNEAQ (reference sequence). V dropped 4 bases and J dropped 3 bases, with 13 bases sitting between them. CDR3 DNA: TGTGCCAGCAGCTCGGGGGACAGAAACTACGAGCAGTACTTC. This translates into CASSSGDRNYEQYF.

This clonotype was observed many times. J is TRBJ2-5 and V is TRBV10-2, with 8 bases identical to TRBD2. The J segment lost 5 bases and the V segment lost 0 bases, leaving 5 bases of the junction unmatched. Germline CDR1 reads WSHSY; CDR2 reads SAAADI. CDR3 length: 15 amino acids. This chain's CDR3 is CASSESTGGPETQYF. The DNA for the CDR3 is TGCGCCAGCAGTGAGTCGACGGGAGGGCCGGAGACCCAGTACTTC.

The rearrangement uses TRBV29-1 and TRBJ2-7; no clear D gene. In germline, CDR1 is SQVTM, CDR2 ANQGSEA. This CDR3 region has 13 residues. Trimming took 8 bases from V and 0 from J, leaving 14 bases between them. CDR3 sequence: CSLAVGSSYEQYF. CDR3 in DNA: TGCAGCTTGGCTGTCGGTTCCTCCTACGAGCAGTACTTC.